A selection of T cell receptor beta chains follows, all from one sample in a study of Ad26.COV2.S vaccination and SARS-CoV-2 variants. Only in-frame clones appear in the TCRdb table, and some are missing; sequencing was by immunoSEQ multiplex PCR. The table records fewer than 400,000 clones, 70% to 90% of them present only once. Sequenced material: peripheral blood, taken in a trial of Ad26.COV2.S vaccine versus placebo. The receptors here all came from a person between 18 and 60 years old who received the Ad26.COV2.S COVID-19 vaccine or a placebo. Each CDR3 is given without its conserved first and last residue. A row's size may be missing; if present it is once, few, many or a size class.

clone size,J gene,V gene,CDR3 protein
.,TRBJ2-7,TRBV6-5,ATEFQKFYEQY
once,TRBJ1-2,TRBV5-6,ASSSRRIRYGYT
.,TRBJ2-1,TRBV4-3,ASSQDSPTSYEQF
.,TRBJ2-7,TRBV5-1,ASSQQGSIWNYEQY
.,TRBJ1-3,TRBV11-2,ASSLHPGISGNTIY
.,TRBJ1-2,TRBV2,ASSESRTGASGYT
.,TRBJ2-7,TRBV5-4,ASSLGGQGGYEQY
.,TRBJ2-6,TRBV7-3,ASSLPPSTGGFSGANVLT
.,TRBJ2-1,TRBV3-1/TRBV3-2,ASSQGLGHNEQF
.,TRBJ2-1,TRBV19,ASSIVATSNEQF
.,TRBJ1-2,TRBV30,AWGDRSHGYT
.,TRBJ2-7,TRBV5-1,ASSLEGLAASYEQY
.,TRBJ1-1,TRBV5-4,ASSLEQRNTEAF
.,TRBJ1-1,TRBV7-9,ASSLVGYTEAF
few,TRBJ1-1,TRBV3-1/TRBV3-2,ASSHETSALFMNTEAF
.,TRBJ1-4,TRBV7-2,ASSLQGGQGYEKLF
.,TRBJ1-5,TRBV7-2,ASSLAVGANQPQH
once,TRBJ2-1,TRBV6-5,ASGLRTGGGNEQF
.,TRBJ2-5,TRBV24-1,ATARGGQETQY
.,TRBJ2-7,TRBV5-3,ARSGSEKGYEQY